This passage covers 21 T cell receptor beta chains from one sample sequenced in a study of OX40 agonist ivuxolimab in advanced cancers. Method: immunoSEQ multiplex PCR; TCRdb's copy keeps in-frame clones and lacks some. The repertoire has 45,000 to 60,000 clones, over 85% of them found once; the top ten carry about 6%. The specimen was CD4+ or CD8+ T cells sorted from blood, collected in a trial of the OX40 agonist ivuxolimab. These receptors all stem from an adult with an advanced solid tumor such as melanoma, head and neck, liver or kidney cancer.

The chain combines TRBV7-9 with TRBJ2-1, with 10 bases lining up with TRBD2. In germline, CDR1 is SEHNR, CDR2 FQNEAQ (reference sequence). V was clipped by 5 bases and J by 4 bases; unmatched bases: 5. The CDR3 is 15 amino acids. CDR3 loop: CASSPSTSGYNEQFF. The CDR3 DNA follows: TGTGCCAGCAGCCCCTCGACTAGCGGGTACAATGAGCAGTTCTTC.

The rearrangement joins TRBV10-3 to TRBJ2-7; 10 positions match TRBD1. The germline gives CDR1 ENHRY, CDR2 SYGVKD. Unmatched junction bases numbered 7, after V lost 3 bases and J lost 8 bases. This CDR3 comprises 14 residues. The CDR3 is CAISDPGQGNKQYV. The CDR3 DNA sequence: TGTGCCATCAGTGACCCGGGACAGGGGAATAAGCAGTACGTC.

The CDR3, as DNA: TGTGCCACCCTCAGACAGGATACCTATGGCTACACCTTC. Amino acids: CATLRQDTYGYTF. This chain connects TRBV5-6 to TRBJ1-2; possible D gene TRBD1, 6 bases. The CDR3 is 13 residues long. Germline V gene sequence: CDR1 SGHDT, CDR2 YYEEEE. V gave up 9 bases and J gave up 4 bases, with 16 bases separating them.

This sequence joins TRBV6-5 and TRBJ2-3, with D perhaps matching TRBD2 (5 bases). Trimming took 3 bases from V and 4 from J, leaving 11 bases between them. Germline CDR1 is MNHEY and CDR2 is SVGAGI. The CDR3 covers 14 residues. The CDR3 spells CASSYGLASDTQYF. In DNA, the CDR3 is TGTGCCAGCAGTTATGGCCTAGCCTCAGATACGCAGTATTTT.

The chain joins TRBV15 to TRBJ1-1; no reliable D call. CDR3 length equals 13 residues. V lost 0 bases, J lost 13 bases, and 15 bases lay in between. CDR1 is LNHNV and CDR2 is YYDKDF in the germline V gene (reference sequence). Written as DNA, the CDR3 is TGTGCCACCAGCAGAGATGGCCGAAAACGGGGTTTCTTT. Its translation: CATSRDGRKRGFF. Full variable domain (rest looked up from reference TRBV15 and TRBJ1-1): DAMVIQNPRYQVTQFGKPVTLSCSQTLNHNVMYWYQQKSSQAPKLLFHYYDKDFNNEADTPDNFQSRRPNTSFCFLDIRSPGLGDTAMYLCATSRDGRKRGFFGQGTRLTVV.

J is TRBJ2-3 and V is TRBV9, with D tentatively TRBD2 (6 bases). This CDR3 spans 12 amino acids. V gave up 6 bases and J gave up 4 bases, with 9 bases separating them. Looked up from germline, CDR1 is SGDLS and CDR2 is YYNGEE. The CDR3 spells CASNGGSDTQYF. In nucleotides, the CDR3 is TGTGCCAGCAACGGGGGTTCAGATACGCAGTATTTT.

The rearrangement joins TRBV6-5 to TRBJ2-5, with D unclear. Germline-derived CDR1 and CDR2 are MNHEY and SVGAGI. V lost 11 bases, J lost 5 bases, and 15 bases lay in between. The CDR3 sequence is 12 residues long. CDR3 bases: TGTGCCTCACGGGCTCGGCAGGAGACCCAGTACTTC. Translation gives CASRARQETQYF.

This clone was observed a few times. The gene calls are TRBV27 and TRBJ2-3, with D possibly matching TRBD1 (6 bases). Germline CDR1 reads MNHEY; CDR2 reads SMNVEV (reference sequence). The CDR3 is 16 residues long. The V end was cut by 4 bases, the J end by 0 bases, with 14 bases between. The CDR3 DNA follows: TGTGCCAGCAGTTACTTGGACAGCCCTAGCACAGATACGCAGTATTTT. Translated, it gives CASSYLDSPSTDTQYF.

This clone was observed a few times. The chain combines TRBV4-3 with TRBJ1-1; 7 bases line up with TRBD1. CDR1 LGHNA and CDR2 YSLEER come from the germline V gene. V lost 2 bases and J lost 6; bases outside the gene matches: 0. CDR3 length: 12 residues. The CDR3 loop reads CASSQTGAEAFF. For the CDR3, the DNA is TGCGCCAGCAGCCAAACAGGGGCTGAAGCTTTCTTT.

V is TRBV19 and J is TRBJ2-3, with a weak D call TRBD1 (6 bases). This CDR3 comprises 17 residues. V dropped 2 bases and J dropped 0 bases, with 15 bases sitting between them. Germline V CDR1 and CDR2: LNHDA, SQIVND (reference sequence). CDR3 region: CASSISHREPSTDTQYF. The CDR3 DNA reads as TGTGCCAGTAGTATAAGCCACAGGGAACCTAGCACAGATACGCAGTATTTT.

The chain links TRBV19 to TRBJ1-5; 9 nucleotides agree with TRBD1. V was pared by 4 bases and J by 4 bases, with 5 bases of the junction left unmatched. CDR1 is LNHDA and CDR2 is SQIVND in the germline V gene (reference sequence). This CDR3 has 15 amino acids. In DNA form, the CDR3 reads TGTGCCAGTAGTAGTAACAGGGGGCTAAATCAGCCCCAGCATTTT. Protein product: CASSSNRGLNQPQHF.

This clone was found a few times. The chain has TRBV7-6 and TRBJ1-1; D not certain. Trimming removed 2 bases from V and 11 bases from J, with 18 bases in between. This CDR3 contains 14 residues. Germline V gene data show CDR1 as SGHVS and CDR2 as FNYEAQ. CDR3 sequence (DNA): TGTGCCAGCAGCTTACATGGGATCGCCAATGGGGCTTTCTTT. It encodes CASSLHGIANGAFF.

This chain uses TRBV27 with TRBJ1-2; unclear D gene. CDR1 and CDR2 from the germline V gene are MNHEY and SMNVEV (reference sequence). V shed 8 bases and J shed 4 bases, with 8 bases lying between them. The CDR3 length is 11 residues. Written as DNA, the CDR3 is TGTGCCAGCTGGACGGGCTATGGCTACACCTTC. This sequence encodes CASWTGYGYTF.

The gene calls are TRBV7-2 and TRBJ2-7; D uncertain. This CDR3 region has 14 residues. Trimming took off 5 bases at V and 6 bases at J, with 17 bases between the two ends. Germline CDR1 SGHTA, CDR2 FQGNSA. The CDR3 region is CASSQPAAIGEQYF. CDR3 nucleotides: TGTGCCAGCAGCCAGCCGGCCGCAATAGGCGAGCAGTACTTC.

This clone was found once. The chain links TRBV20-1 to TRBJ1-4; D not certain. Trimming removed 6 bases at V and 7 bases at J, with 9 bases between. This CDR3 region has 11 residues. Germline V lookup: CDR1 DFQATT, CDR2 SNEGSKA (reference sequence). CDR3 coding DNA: TGCAGTGCGAGGTGGGGTGAAAAACTGTTTTTT. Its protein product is CSARWGEKLFF.

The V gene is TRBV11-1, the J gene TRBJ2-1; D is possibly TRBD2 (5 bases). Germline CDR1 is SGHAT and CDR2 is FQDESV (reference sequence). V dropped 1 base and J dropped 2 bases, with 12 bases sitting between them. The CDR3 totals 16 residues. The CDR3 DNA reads TGTGCCAGCAGCTTAGAAACACCCGGGGCCTACAATGAGCAGTTCTTC. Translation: CASSLETPGAYNEQFF.

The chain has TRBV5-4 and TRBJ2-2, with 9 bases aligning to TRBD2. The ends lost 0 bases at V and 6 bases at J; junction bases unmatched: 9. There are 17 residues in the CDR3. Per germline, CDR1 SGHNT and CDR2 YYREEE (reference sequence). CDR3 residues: CASSLGVSGSYSGELFF. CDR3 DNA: TGTGCCAGCAGCTTGGGGGTTAGCGGGAGTTATTCCGGGGAGCTGTTTTTT. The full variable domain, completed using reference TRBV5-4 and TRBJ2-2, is ETGVTQSPTHLIKTRGQQVTLRCSSQSGHNTVSWYQQALGQGPQFIFQYYREEENGRGNFPPRFSGLQFPNYSSELNVNALELDDSALYLCASSLGVSGSYSGELFFGEGSRLTVL.

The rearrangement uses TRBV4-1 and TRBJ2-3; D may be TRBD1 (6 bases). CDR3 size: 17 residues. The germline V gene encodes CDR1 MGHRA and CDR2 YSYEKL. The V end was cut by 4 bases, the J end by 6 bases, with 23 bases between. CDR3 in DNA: TGCGCCAGCAGCCCCAGTTCTGGGGGCGCATTAATGGATACGCAGTATTTT. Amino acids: CASSPSSGGALMDTQYF.

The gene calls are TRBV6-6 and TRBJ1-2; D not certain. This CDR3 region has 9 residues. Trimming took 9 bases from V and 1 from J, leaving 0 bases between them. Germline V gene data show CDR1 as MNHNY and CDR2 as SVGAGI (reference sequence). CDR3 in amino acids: CASNYGYTF. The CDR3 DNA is TGTGCCAGTAACTATGGCTACACCTTC.

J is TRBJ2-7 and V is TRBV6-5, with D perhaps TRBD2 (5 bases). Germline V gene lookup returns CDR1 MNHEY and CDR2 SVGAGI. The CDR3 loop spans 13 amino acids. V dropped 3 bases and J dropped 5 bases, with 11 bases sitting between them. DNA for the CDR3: TGTGCCAGCAGTTATAGCGTTGGAAACGAGCAGTACTTC. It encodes CASSYSVGNEQYF.

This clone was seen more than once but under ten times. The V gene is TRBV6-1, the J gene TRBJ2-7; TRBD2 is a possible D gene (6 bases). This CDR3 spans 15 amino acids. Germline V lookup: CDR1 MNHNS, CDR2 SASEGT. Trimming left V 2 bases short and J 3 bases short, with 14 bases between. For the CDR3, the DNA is TGTGCCAGCAGTGAACTCTCGGGAGCTAGCTACGAGCAGTACTTC. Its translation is CASSELSGASYEQYF.